This TCR beta chain derives from a study of shared clonotypes between healthy human individuals. Study at large: The cohort comprised a couple of women and a few men. Their ages spanned 18 to 49 years.

General study points: Relative to memory subsets, naive subsets generally showed larger estimated richness.

Germline assignment: CDR1 SGHRS and CDR2 YFSETQ. The V and J ends lost 0 bases and 5 bases, in that order; junction bases with no gene match: 8. This CDR3 contains 16 residues. Sequencing used immunoSEQ multiplex PCR; TCRdb keeps in-frame clones, though not all of them. The table has over a million clones, 70% to 80% seen once; the top ten hold nearly 1.5%. This clone was recorded once. Its specificity is unknown. The source is a man aged 18 to 35 in good health. The sequencing sample was made of memory CD4+ T cells sorted from blood. Indicated subset: CD45RA-negative fraction. The chain couples TRBV5-1 to TRBJ2-5, with 9 bases fitting TRBD2. The CDR3: CASSLEGGGAGETQYF. The CDR3 DNA is TGCGCCAGCAGCTTGGAAGGCGGGGGGGCCGGGGAGACCCAGTACTTC.